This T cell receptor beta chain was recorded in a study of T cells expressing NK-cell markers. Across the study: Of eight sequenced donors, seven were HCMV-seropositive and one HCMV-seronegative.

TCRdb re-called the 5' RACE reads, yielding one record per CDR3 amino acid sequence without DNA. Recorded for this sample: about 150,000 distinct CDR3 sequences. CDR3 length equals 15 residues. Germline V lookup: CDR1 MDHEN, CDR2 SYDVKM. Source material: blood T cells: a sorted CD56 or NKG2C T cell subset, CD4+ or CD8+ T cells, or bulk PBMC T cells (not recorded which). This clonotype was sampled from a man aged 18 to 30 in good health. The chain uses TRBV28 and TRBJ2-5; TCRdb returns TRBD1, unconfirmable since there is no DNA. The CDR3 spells CASRPRQGRMETQYF.